The 12 T cell receptor beta chains listed next were all sequenced from one sample in a study of shared clonotypes between healthy human individuals. TCRdb's table, derived via immunoSEQ multiplex PCR, lists solely in-frame clones and lacks some. The top ten clones hold approximately 0.5% of a sample with over a million clones, approximately 78% of them seen once. The sequenced sample was memory CD4+ T cells from PBMCs. As for subset: CD45RA-negative fraction. Source of these receptors: a man in his late teens or twenties in good health. Some clones in this sample may be carry-over from other donors' samples.

Note on this clone: A clone one base away is much larger, so this may be a read error. The sample has other DNA sequences that encode this CDR3 too. The V and J genes are TRBV7-9 and TRBJ1-1; 7 positions match TRBD1. The CDR3 is 13 amino acids. CDR1 is SEHNR, CDR2 FQNEAQ, per germline (reference sequence). The V segment lost 5 bases and the J segment 1 base; nucleotides outside the gene matches: 1. CDR3 DNA: TGTGCCAGCAGCCGGACAGGGAACACTGAAGCTTTCTTT. This codes for CASSRTGNTEAFF.

The chain joins TRBV18 to TRBJ2-6; no firm D call. The CDR3 runs 13 residues. Germline V gene sequence: CDR1 KGHSH, CDR2 LQKENI. The ends were cut back, 2 bases at V and 6 bases at J, with 5 bases in the middle. CDR3 DNA: TGTGCCAGCTCACCAGGGAAGGCCAACGTCCTGACTTTC. Amino acid sequence: CASSPGKANVLTF.

The rearrangement uses TRBV5-1 and TRBJ2-3; 11 positions agree with TRBD2. Per the germline V gene, CDR1 is SGHRS and CDR2 is YFSETQ. This CDR3 has 16 residues. J was trimmed by 4 bases and V by 4 bases; bases with no gene match: 8. Here the CDR3 DNA reads TGCGCCAGCAGCCCTTTACTAGCGGGAGTATCAGATACGCAGTATTTT. This gives the protein CASSPLLAGVSDTQYF.

The rearrangement links TRBV2 to TRBJ2-3; D unclear. The germline gives CDR1 SNHLY, CDR2 FYNNEI. V shed 5 bases and J shed 4 bases, with 7 bases lying between them. The CDR3 runs to 12 residues. Here the CDR3 reads CASSSYSDTQYF. CDR3 DNA: TGTGCCAGCAGTTCTTACTCAGATACGCAGTATTTT.

In its sample, this clone was seen a few times. V is TRBV28 and J is TRBJ1-2; a weak D match, TRBD1 (5 bases). CDR1 and CDR2 (germline): MDHEN, SYDVKM. The V end lost 5 bases, the J end lost 8 bases, and 21 bases lay between the germline ends. There are 15 residues in the CDR3. CDR3 region: CASSLHEVPRGGYTF. In DNA form, the CDR3 reads TGTGCCAGCAGTCTGCACGAGGTCCCCCGGGGCGGCTACACCTTC.

This clone was seen a single time. The V and J genes are TRBV4-1 and TRBJ2-5, with 12 positions matching TRBD1. V gave up 3 bases and J gave up 4 bases; unmatched junction bases: 12. CDR3 size: 18 residues. Per the germline V gene, CDR1 is MGHRA and CDR2 is YSYEKL. The CDR3 DNA reads TGCGCCAGCAGCCAGACAACCTCCGGGACAGGGGGCAGAGAGACCCAGTACTTC. Encoded protein: CASSQTTSGTGGRETQYF.

The chain couples TRBV7-6 to TRBJ1-5, with no clear D. The germline CDR1 and CDR2 sequences are SGHVS and FNYEAQ. The CDR3 sequence is 14 residues long. V was pared by 1 base and J by 3 bases, with 7 bases between. CDR3 nucleotides: TGTGCCAGCAGCTTAGGGGCGGACAATCAGCCCCAGCATTTT. Encoded protein: CASSLGADNQPQHF.

The chain combines TRBV29-1 with TRBJ1-3; D call uncertain. V lost 3 bases and J lost 5, with 5 bases in between. From germline, CDR1 is SQVTM and CDR2 ANQGSEA. The CDR3 has 11 residues. The CDR3 sequence is CSVEGRNTIYF. DNA for the CDR3: TGCAGCGTTGAGGGGAGAAACACCATATATTTT.

With respect to this clone: This same CDR3 is encoded by further DNA sequences in the sample. V is TRBV2 and J is TRBJ2-7, with unresolved D. The CDR3 extends over 13 amino acids. Germline V gives CDR1 SNHLY, CDR2 FYNNEI. V lost 6 bases, J lost 2 bases, and 11 bases lay in between. CDR3 sequence reads: CASRWTGAYEQYF. The CDR3, as DNA: TGTGCCAGCAGGTGGACCGGCGCCTACGAGCAGTACTTC.

V and J are TRBV5-1 and TRBJ1-2, with a weak D call TRBD1 (5 bases). Looked up from germline, CDR1 is SGHRS and CDR2 is YFSETQ. V lost 4 bases and J lost 4, with 14 bases in between. This CDR3 has 14 amino acids. CDR3 amino acids: CASSPGTTAYGYTF. The CDR3 DNA is TGCGCCAGCAGCCCCGGGACGACGGCCTATGGCTACACCTTC.

J is TRBJ1-4 and V is TRBV30; 8 positions match TRBD1. The J segment lost 5 bases and the V segment lost 4 bases, leaving 3 bases of the junction unmatched. The CDR3 has 13 amino acids. The germline V gene has CDR1 GTSNPN and CDR2 SVGIG (reference sequence). CDR3 coding DNA: TGTGCCTGGAATACAGGGGGAAATGAAAAACTGTTTTTT. This codes for CAWNTGGNEKLFF.

This clone was seen only a few times. The chain combines TRBV6-1 with TRBJ1-1; TRBD1 aligns across 11 bases. This CDR3 contains 14 residues. The V segment lost 4 bases and the J segment 4 bases; nucleotides outside the gene matches: 2. Germline-derived CDR1 and CDR2 are MNHNS and SASEGT. CDR3 loop: CASSVGTGGTEAFF. In DNA form, the CDR3 reads TGTGCCAGCAGTGTTGGGACAGGGGGCACTGAAGCTTTCTTT.